A single sample is the source of the 29 T cell receptor beta chains below, sequenced in a study of cytomegalovirus exposure and HLA in healthy donors. PCR amplification relied on 60 Vbeta primers (plus 13 Jbeta primers). Profiled with immunoSEQ multiplex PCR; TCRdb holds only in-frame clones, not every one. The data hold 180,000 or so clones, with about 72% observed a single time. The sequenced sample consisted of PBMCs. All receptors derive from a human donor in good health.

This clone was seen more than once but under ten times. The chain employs TRBV20-1 and TRBJ1-2, with D uncertain. The CDR3 runs to 11 residues. Trimming removed 6 bases at V and 7 bases at J, with 12 bases between. CDR1 is DFQATT and CDR2 is SNEGSKA in the germline V gene (reference sequence). The CDR3 region has the DNA TGCAGTGCACGGAGTGTCCGTGGCTACACCTTC. Translating gives CSARSVRGYTF.

This clone was seen more than once but under ten times. The CDR3 spells CASSWTTGELFF. The CDR3 region has the DNA TGTGCCAGCAGCTGGACAACCGGGGAGCTGTTTTTT. The chain couples TRBV7-9 to TRBJ2-2; D is possibly TRBD1 (5 bases). The CDR3 loop spans 12 amino acids. Germline V gene data show CDR1 as SEHNR and CDR2 as FQNEAQ (reference sequence). V was trimmed by 4 bases and J by 5 bases, leaving 5 bases between them.

The genes are TRBV4-1 and TRBJ2-5; 7 nucleotides agree with TRBD2. After removal of 0 bases from V and 5 bases from J, the junction contained 9 bases not matched to a gene. The CDR3 has 16 amino acids. Germline V gives CDR1 MGHRA, CDR2 YSYEKL. The CDR3 DNA is TGCGCCAGCAGCCAAGATCGGGGGGTGGCTCGGGAGACCCAGTACTTC. Protein product: CASSQDRGVARETQYF.

This clone was seen a handful of times. The chain links TRBV5-4 to TRBJ2-6; no clear D gene. Germline V gene data show CDR1 as SGHNT and CDR2 as YYREEE (reference sequence). The CDR3 consists of 13 residues. Trimming left V 3 bases short and J 4 bases short, with 5 bases between. CDR3 loop: CASSSVGANVLTF. In nucleotides, the CDR3 is TGTGCCAGCAGCTCCGTGGGGGCCAACGTCCTGACTTTC.

The chain recombines TRBV5-8 with TRBJ1-1; D gene unclear. With 2 bases removed from V and 0 bases from J, the gap between germline ends came to 8 bases. The length of the CDR3 is 14 residues. Germline CDR1 reads SGHTS; CDR2 reads YDEGEE. DNA of the CDR3: TGTGCCAGCAGCTTACAGATTTTGAACACTGAAGCTTTCTTT. This sequence encodes CASSLQILNTEAFF.

The chain uses TRBV5-1 and TRBJ2-2; TRBD2 matches 8 bases. Germline loops: CDR1 SGHRS, CDR2 YFSETQ. V was pared by 0 bases and J by 5 bases, with 6 bases of the junction left unmatched. CDR3 length equals 16 residues. The CDR3 coding sequence is TGCGCCAGCAGCTTGGCGGGGGGGCCGGGGACCGGGGAGCTGTTTTTT. Translating it yields CASSLAGGPGTGELFF.

The sample holds a few counts of this clone. V is TRBV4-1 and J is TRBJ1-1; D perhaps matches TRBD1 (5 bases). CDR1 and CDR2 (germline): MGHRA, YSYEKL. This CDR3 is 14 amino acids long. V dropped 5 bases and J dropped 1 base, with 11 bases sitting between them. CDR3 sequence reads: CASSLGVGNTEAFF. The CDR3 DNA follows: TGCGCCAGCAGCTTAGGGGTTGGGAACACTGAAGCTTTCTTT.

This chain links TRBV13 with TRBJ2-5; 9 bases line up with TRBD1. The J call may not be correct, given that the DNA end is closer to TRBJ2-7. The germline CDR1 and CDR2 sequences are PRHDT and FYEKMQ (reference sequence). This CDR3 contains 16 residues. This CDR3 is CASSSRQDRGTYEQYF. CDR3 DNA sequence: TGTGCCAGCAGCTCCCGCCAGGACAGGGGAACCTACGAGCAGTACTTC.

V usage is TRBV9 and J usage is TRBJ2-3; 8 bases are shared with TRBD2. Trimming at V came to 0 bases and at J to 2 bases, leaving 5 bases not matched to a gene. Germline CDR1 SGDLS, CDR2 YYNGEE. The CDR3 runs 16 residues. The chain's CDR3 is CASSVAAGAHTDTQYF. The CDR3 DNA reads as TGTGCCAGCAGCGTAGCAGCGGGGGCTCACACAGATACGCAGTATTTT.

This clone was counted between two and nine times. The chain has TRBV18 and TRBJ1-1; maybe TRBD1 (5 bases). CDR1 is KGHSH, CDR2 LQKENI, per germline. CDR3 length equals 15 residues. The germline V and J ends were trimmed by 2 bases and 0 bases, with 10 bases remaining between them. The CDR3: CASSPFRAMNTEAFF. Written as DNA, the CDR3 is TGTGCCAGCTCACCATTCAGGGCTATGAACACTGAAGCTTTCTTT. Full variable domain (outside the CDR3, taken from reference TRBV18 and TRBJ1-1): NAGVMQNPRHLVRRRGQEARLRCSPMKGHSHVYWYRQLPEEGLKFMVYLQKENIIDESGMPKERFSAEFPKEGPSILRIQQVVRGDSAAYFCASSPFRAMNTEAFFGQGTRLTVV.

This clone has just one count. V is TRBV6-1 and J is TRBJ2-2; 9 bases are a match to TRBD2. The CDR3 has 17 residues. The germline gives CDR1 MNHNS, CDR2 SASEGT. Trimming removed 0 bases from V and 4 bases from J; junction bases left unmatched: 6. Written as DNA, the CDR3 is TGTGCCAGCAGTGAAGCTTCGGGACTAGCTGGCACCGGGGAGCTGTTTTTT. Translation: CASSEASGLAGTGELFF.

This sequence joins TRBV6-6 and TRBJ2-7; tentative D call: TRBD2 (5 bases). Per germline, CDR1 MNHNY and CDR2 SVGAGI (reference sequence). The CDR3 has 14 amino acids. Trimming removed 4 bases at V and 1 base at J, with 11 bases between. The CDR3 reads CASSSPSGSYEQYF. CDR3 bases: TGTGCCAGCAGTTCCCCCTCGGGGTCCTACGAGCAGTACTTC.

The chain recombines TRBV6-5 with TRBJ2-7; a possible D gene is TRBD1 (6 bases). This CDR3 contains 15 residues. V lost 6 bases, J lost 0 bases, and 15 bases lay in between. From germline, CDR1 is MNHEY and CDR2 SVGAGI. The CDR3 nucleotides read TGTGCCAGCAGACGGGTGGGGGCGAGCTCCTACGAGCAGTACTTC. Encoded protein: CASRRVGASSYEQYF.

The gene calls are TRBV29-1 and TRBJ2-1, with 7 positions matching TRBD1. The junction had 8 bases not matched to a gene; V was cut back by 6 bases and J by 0 bases. The CDR3 is made up of 15 amino acids. From germline, CDR1 is SQVTM and CDR2 ANQGSEA. The CDR3 coding sequence is TGCAGCGTCGACAGGGAACTGAGCTCCTACAATGAGCAGTTCTTC. Its translation is CSVDRELSSYNEQFF.

CDR3 region: CASSFGQVNYGYTF. As DNA, the CDR3 is TGCGCCAGCAGCTTCGGTCAAGTTAACTATGGCTACACCTTC. The chain employs TRBV5-1 and TRBJ1-2; unclear D gene. Deletions cut 2 bases from V and 1 base from J, with 9 bases between. Germline lookup yields CDR1 SGHRS and CDR2 YFSETQ. CDR3 length: 14 residues. Based on the CDR3 plus reference TRBV5-1 and TRBJ1-2, the full variable domain is KAGVTQTPRYLIKTRGQQVTLSCSPISGHRSVSWYQQTPGQGLQFLFEYFSETQRNKGNFPGRFSGRQFSNSRSEMNVSTLELGDSALYLCASSFGQVNYGYTFGSGTRLTVV.

The V call is TRBV4-3, the J call TRBJ2-2, with a tentative D call TRBD2 (5 bases). CDR3 size: 14 residues. V gave up 3 bases and J gave up 7 bases, with 12 bases separating them. CDR1 and CDR2 from the germline V gene are LGHNA and YSLEER. This CDR3 reads CASSHTEGLGELFF. The DNA of the CDR3 is TGCGCCAGCAGCCATACCGAGGGCCTCGGGGAGCTGTTTTTT.

This clone was detected only once. The chain recombines TRBV2 with TRBJ1-2; 8 positions match TRBD1. This CDR3 has 12 amino acids. CDR1 is SNHLY and CDR2 is FYNNEI in the germline V gene. With V trimmed by 8 bases and J by 4 bases, 3 bases remained unmatched. The CDR3 DNA follows: TGTGCCAGCGGACAGGGTGGCTATGGCTACACCTTC. Its protein product is CASGQGGYGYTF.

This chain connects TRBV21-1 to TRBJ2-7; the table's TRBD1 call for D was not verified on the DNA. TRBV21-1 is marked as a pseudogene. This CDR3 spans 14 amino acids. The CDR3 spells CASSSGQGAYEQYF. In DNA form, the CDR3 reads TGTGCCAGCAGCAGCGGACAGGGAGCATACGAGCAGTACTTC.

The chain couples TRBV19 to TRBJ2-2, with a weak D call TRBD1 (6 bases). Germline V lookup: CDR1 LNHDA, CDR2 SQIVND (reference sequence). Trimming took off 4 bases at V and 5 bases at J, with 8 bases between the two ends. This CDR3 has 13 amino acids. The CDR3: CASSTTGTGELFF. For the CDR3, the DNA is TGTGCCAGTAGTACCACAGGGACCGGGGAGCTGTTTTTT. Based on the CDR3 plus reference TRBV19 and TRBJ2-2, the full variable domain is DGGITQSPKYLFRKEGQNVTLSCEQNLNHDAMYWYRQDPGQGLRLIYYSQIVNDFQKGDIAEGYSVSREKKESFPLTVTSAQKNPTAFYLCASSTTGTGELFFGEGSRLTVL.

This clone was detected a few times. The CDR3 spells CASSYGLGATGELFF. DNA for the CDR3: TGTGCCAGCAGTTACGGCTTAGGGGCCACCGGGGAGCTGTTTTTT. The V and J genes are TRBV6-5 and TRBJ2-2; a possible D gene is TRBD1 (5 bases). CDR3 length equals 15 residues. With 2 bases removed from V and 4 bases from J, the gap between germline ends came to 11 bases. CDR1 MNHEY and CDR2 SVGAGI come from the germline V gene.

The J gene is TRBJ2-7, the V gene TRBV9; a possible D gene is TRBD1 (5 bases). Trimming shortened V by 5 bases and J by 1 base, and 13 bases separated the two germline ends. This CDR3 region has 14 residues. Germline V gene sequence: CDR1 SGDLS, CDR2 YYNGEE. The CDR3 loop is CASSSRTSSYEQYF. The CDR3 region has the DNA TGTGCCAGCAGTTCTAGGACATCATCCTACGAGCAGTACTTC.

This clone is a singleton in its sample. The chain joins TRBV4-3 to TRBJ2-3; 12 nucleotides align to TRBD1. The CDR3 is 17 amino acids. The V gene's germline CDR1 is LGHNA and CDR2 YSLEER. Unmatched junction bases numbered 6, after V lost 1 base and J lost 4 bases. In DNA form, the CDR3 reads TGCGCCAGCAGCCAAGGCTGGGACAGGGGGCAAGCAGATACGCAGTATTTT. This encodes CASSQGWDRGQADTQYF.

The chain joins TRBV18 to TRBJ2-7, with 11 bases identical to TRBD2. Germline trimming cut 3 bases from V and 2 bases from J; bases unmatched to any gene: 0. The V gene's germline CDR1 is KGHSH and CDR2 LQKENI. This CDR3 region has 14 residues. In DNA form, the CDR3 reads TGTGCCAGCTCACCTAGCGGGGGGGCCTACGAGCAGTACTTC. Protein product: CASSPSGGAYEQYF.

The rearrangement joins TRBV28 to TRBJ2-1, with a weak D call TRBD2 (6 bases). The germline V and J ends were trimmed by 1 base and 10 bases, with 17 bases remaining between them. Germline V gene data show CDR1 as MDHEN and CDR2 as SYDVKM. The length of the CDR3 is 15 residues. CDR3 DNA: TGTGCCAGCAGTTTATTGCGGGGTTATGTCGCGGAGCAGTTCTTC. This sequence encodes CASSLLRGYVAEQFF.

This clone has a handful of counts. The chain joins TRBV7-8 to TRBJ2-3; 10 positions match TRBD2. The CDR3 runs to 17 residues. The V segment lost 5 bases and the J segment 6 bases; nucleotides outside the gene matches: 14. Germline loops: CDR1 SGHVS, CDR2 FQNEAQ. The CDR3 sequence: CASSPRPSGGAFDTQYF. The CDR3 nucleotides read TGTGCCAGCAGCCCGAGACCGAGCGGGGGGGCATTCGATACGCAGTATTTT.

This clone was detected only once. The CDR3 sequence is CASSQDRGGRPSGANVLTF. The CDR3 DNA reads TGCGCCAGCAGCCAAGATCGGGGAGGGAGACCCTCTGGGGCCAACGTCCTGACTTTC. V and J are TRBV4-3 and TRBJ2-6; 7 nucleotides match TRBD2. The germline CDR1 and CDR2 sequences are LGHNA and YSLEER. The V and J ends lost 0 bases and 0 bases, in that order; junction bases with no gene match: 8. The length of the CDR3 is 19 residues.

The rearrangement joins TRBV7-3 to TRBJ2-3; D might be TRBD2 (6 bases). The CDR3 extends over 15 amino acids. V was pared by 5 bases and J by 1 base, with 13 bases between. Germline V gene lookup returns CDR1 SGHTA and CDR2 FQGTGA. For the CDR3, the DNA is TGTGCCAGCAGCCCGACGGGGGTCGGCACAGATACGCAGTATTTT. It is translated as CASSPTGVGTDTQYF.

This clone was observed a single time. The gene calls are TRBV18 and TRBJ2-7; 12 nucleotides match TRBD1. The CDR3 loop spans 15 amino acids. From germline, CDR1 is KGHSH and CDR2 LQKENI. With V trimmed by 3 bases and J by 2 bases, 2 bases remained unmatched. In DNA form, the CDR3 reads TGTGCCAGCTCACCTGGGACAGGGGGCCCCTACGAGCAGTACTTC. Translating it yields CASSPGTGGPYEQYF.

The J gene is TRBJ2-7, the V gene TRBV10-3, with 7 bases that match TRBD1. Germline CDR1 ENHRY, CDR2 SYGVKD. This CDR3 region has 13 residues. The V gene end was trimmed by 6 bases and the J gene end by 1 base; junction bases not matched to a gene: 3. CDR3 DNA: TGTGCCATCAGAATGACAGGGTCCTACGAGCAGTACTTC. Its protein is CAIRMTGSYEQYF.